The table lists the clone carrying this T cell receptor (beta chain) with many counts. The target antigen is unknown. A unique molecular identifier was carried by every single TCR cDNA molecule. TCRdb reprocessed the 5' RACE reads with MiXCR, giving one entry per CDR3 protein. Of about 38,000 distinct CDR3 sequences in the sample, 6.5% to 9.5% are singletons; the top ten hold approximately 30%. Time point: sample taken at primary tumor resection. The donor population consisted of 72 patients with untreated, early-stage non-small cell lung cancer. The data were taken from a study of spatial heterogeneity in lung cancer. Study information: In raw reads, more than eight appearances on average were recorded for each unique TCR and UMI combination.

Germline CDR1 KGHDR, CDR2 SFDVKD. The ends lost 6 bases at V and 5 bases at J; junction bases unmatched: 6. The CDR3 is 14 residues long. Regarding the study as a whole: There were more appearances of ubiquitous expanded tumor TCRs in blood at resection than at follow-up.

The chain has TRBV24-1 and TRBJ2-1, with 7 nucleotides matching TRBD1. This material consisted of PBMCs, taken at surgery. This clonotype was sampled from a male donor with early-stage non-small cell lung cancer. CDR3 protein: CATSKRDSNNEQFF. In nucleotides, the CDR3 is TGTGCCACCAGTAAGAGGGACAGCAACAATGAGCAGTTCTTC.